This T cell receptor beta chain emerged from a study of graft-versus-host responses after intestinal transplantation. For the study at large: Every recipient underwent anti-thymocyte globulin induction, then tacrolimus and steroids for two to four years.

Libraries were prepared by immunoSEQ multiplex PCR; TCRdb keeps only in-frame clonotypes and omits some of them. The repertoire holds roughly 5,700 clones, with 69% as singletons. Processing released intraepithelial and lamina propria lymphocytes from the graft tissue. The CDR3 covers 11 residues. V lost 5 bases and J 8 bases, leaving 9 bases between the germline ends. In germline, CDR1 is SGHTA, CDR2 FQGNSA. This specimen was ileum tissue, taken around 300 days after intestinal transplant. The chain combines TRBV7-2 with TRBJ1-1, with D possibly TRBD1 on 6 matching bases. This sequence was found in a human patient who received an intestinal transplant, so some T cells may come from the graft donor. CDR3 protein: CASSRGTEAFF. The CDR3 DNA follows: TGTGCCAGCAGCCGAGGGACAGAAGCTTTCTTT.